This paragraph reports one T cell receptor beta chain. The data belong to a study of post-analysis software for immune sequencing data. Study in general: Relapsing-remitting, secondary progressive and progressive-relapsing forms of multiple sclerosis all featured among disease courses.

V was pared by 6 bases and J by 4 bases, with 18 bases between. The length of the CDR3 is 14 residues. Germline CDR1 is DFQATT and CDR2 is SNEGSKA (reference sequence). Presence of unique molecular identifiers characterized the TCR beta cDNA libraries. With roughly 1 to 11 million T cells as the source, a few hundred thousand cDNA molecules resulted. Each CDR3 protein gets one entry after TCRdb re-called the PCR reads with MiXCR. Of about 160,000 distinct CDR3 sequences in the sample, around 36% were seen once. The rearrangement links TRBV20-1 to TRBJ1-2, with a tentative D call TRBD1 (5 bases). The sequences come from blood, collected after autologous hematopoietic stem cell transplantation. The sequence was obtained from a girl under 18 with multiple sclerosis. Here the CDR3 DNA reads TGCAGTGCGCGCCTAGGGGAGCGATTCTATGGCTACACCTTC. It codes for CSARLGERFYGYTF.